The 15 T cell receptor delta chains given below trace back to one sample, sequenced in a study of γδ T cells in repeated Plasmodium falciparum infection. TCRdb reanalysed the multiplex PCR reads via CATT. Of approximately 90,000 delta-chain clones listed, 0.75% to 1% are singletons. Vgamma9/Vdelta2+ and Vdelta2-negative gammadelta T cells were flow-sorted from PBMC for bulk sequencing. Sequenced: gamma-delta T cells from blood. The receptors come from a pool of human donors (malaria-infected and uninfected, not separated).

This clone was seen only a few times. With a far larger clone one base away, a read error is the likely cause. The sample carries other DNA sequences with the same CDR3. The chain combines TRDV1 with TRDJ1; TRDD2 agrees at 8 bases. The J gene comes from matching the DNA to germline here; TCRdb lacks it. The V gene's germline CDR1 is TSWWSYY and CDR2 QGS. This CDR3 contains 23 residues. The V gene end was trimmed by 1 base and the J gene end by 0 bases; junction bases not matched to a gene: 25. CDR3 DNA sequence: TGTGCTCTTGGGGAACGATGGGCCTTCCTAGGGGGGGACATCCCGAAGTACACCGATAAACTCATCTTT. Translated: CALGERWAFLGGDIPKYTDKLIF.

This clone was detected a few times. A read error is likely here: a far larger clone is one base away. Other DNA sequences in this sample translate to the same CDR3. DNA for the CDR3: TGTGCCTGTGACACCGGTCCACGGTTTCCTAAAGGCACCGATAAACTCATCTTT. It codes for CACDTGPRFPKGTDKLIF. The chain employs TRDV2 and TRDJ1; TRDD2 might be the D (6 bases). The J gene is absent in TCRdb and was assigned here via DNA matching to germline. Trimming cost V 0 bases and J 1 base, with 20 bases left between them. The CDR3 covers 18 residues. Per germline, CDR1 GEAIGNYY and CDR2 EKD.

There are a few counts of this clone. TCRdb shows a much larger clone's protein in place of this DNA's translation, and the two differ at residue 5, likely through a read error; the protein shown is translated from the DNA. The CDR3 nucleotides read TGTGCCTGTGACTCCGTACTGGGAACGAACCTGACAGCACAACTCTTCTTT. As protein: CACDSVLGTNLTAQLFF. J is TRDJ2 and V is TRDV2; weak D call: TRDD3 (6 bases). The germline CDR1 and CDR2 sequences are GEAIGNYY and EKD. Trimming left V 3 bases short and J 3 bases short, with 19 bases between. CDR3 size: 17 residues.

This clone was observed at least ten times. In the same sample, other DNA sequences code for this CDR3. The gene calls are TRDV2 and TRDJ1, with 9 bases lining up with TRDD3. After removal of 0 bases from V and 0 bases from J, the junction contained 13 bases not matched to a gene. The CDR3 contains 19 residues. CDR1 and CDR2 (germline): GEAIGNYY, EKD. CDR3 amino acids: CACDTVPVLGDYYTDKLIF. The CDR3, as DNA: TGTGCCTGTGACACCGTTCCTGTACTGGGGGACTATTACACCGATAAACTCATCTTT.

On this clone itself: The protein held in TCRdb is that of a much larger clone and does not match this DNA's translation at residue 5, likely because of a read error; the protein shown is translated from the DNA. The CDR3 DNA reads as TGTGCTCTTGGGGATAGGATGGGGGATACCCACGGCGGGACCGATAAACTCATCTTT. Translation gives CALGDRMGDTHGGTDKLIF. This rearrangement joins TRDV1 to TRDJ1, with TRDD3 matching over 10 bases. Germline assignment: CDR1 TSWWSYY and CDR2 QGS. J gave up 2 bases and V 3 bases, and 15 bases lay outside the gene matches. The CDR3 is 19 residues long.

This clone has just a few counts. This may come from a read error, since a much larger clone is one base off. The chain is built from TRDV1 and TRDJ1; 11 bases match TRDD3. No J segment appears in TCRdb, so it was assigned here by matching the sequence to germline. Germline-derived CDR1 and CDR2 are TSWWSYY and QGS. V lost 10 bases, J lost 2 bases, and 27 bases stayed unmatched. CDR3 size: 21 residues. CDR3 sequence (DNA): TGTGCTCCGACCCCAAACCCTTACTGTGATTTACTGGGGGATAAGACCGATAAACTCATCTTT. Its protein product is CAPTPNPYCDLLGDKTDKLIF.

Comments on this clone: This likely came from a read error, as a far larger clone is one base away. Other DNA sequences from this sample encode an identical CDR3 as well. The J gene went uncalled, whereas the V gene is TRDV1; the D call of TRDD3 is as the table states it, not checked on the DNA. The CDR3 has 22 amino acids. Per the germline V gene, CDR1 is TSWWSYY and CDR2 is QGS. CDR3 nucleotides: TGTGCTCTTGGGGATGGTAGAGTCTCGGGGTTCTCGGGGGAACCTTACACCGATAAACTCATCTTC. As protein: CALGDGRVSGFSGEPYTDKLIF.

This clone was recorded a few times. TCRdb shows a much larger clone's protein in place of this DNA's translation, and the two differ at residue 6, likely through a read error; the protein shown is translated from the DNA. V is TRDV2 and J is TRDJ1, with D possibly being TRDD2 or TRDD3 (5 bases each). The J gene, missing from TCRdb, was assigned here through DNA to germline matching. This CDR3 has 18 residues. Trimming removed 1 base from V and 0 bases from J, with 20 bases in between. Per the germline V gene, CDR1 is GEAIGNYY and CDR2 is EKD. The CDR3 sequence: CACDTPTTWAPYTDKLIF. DNA for the CDR3: TGTGCCTGTGACACACCTACGACCTGGGCCCCGTACACCGATAAACTCATCTTT.

Note on this clone: TCRdb shows a much larger clone's protein in place of this DNA's translation, and the two differ at residue 10, likely through a read error; the protein shown is translated from the DNA. The genes are TRDV1 and TRDJ1, with a tentative D call TRDD3 (6 bases). As TCRdb names no J gene, one was assigned here on the basis of a DNA match to germline. V was trimmed by 9 bases and J by 3 bases, leaving 20 bases between them. The CDR3 extends over 15 amino acids. Germline V gene lookup returns CDR1 TSWWSYY and CDR2 QGS. The CDR3 here is CALGPLGLYSDKLIF. CDR3 DNA sequence: TGTGCTCTCGGGCCGCTGGGGTTGTACTCCGATAAACTCATCTTT.

This clone was seen many times. It is likely a read error: a sequence one base away is far more abundant. The sample contains more than one DNA sequence encoding this CDR3. J is TRDJ1 and V is TRDV1; 10 bases are shared with TRDD3. TCRdb is silent on the J gene; assignment here came from matching the DNA to germline. In germline, CDR1 is TSWWSYY, CDR2 QGS. J was trimmed by 0 bases and V by 2 bases; bases with no gene match: 30. This CDR3 contains 25 residues. The CDR3 DNA reads as TGTGCTCTTGGGGAATTACCTTTCACAAGGACCGGGGGATACGCGCGCCGACTGTACACCGATAAACTCATCTTT. This translates into CALGELPFTRTGGYARRLYTDKLIF.

About this clone: TCRdb pairs this DNA with a much larger clone's protein that differs at residue 8, likely a read error; the protein shown was translated from the DNA. The gene calls are TRDV2 and TRDJ1; D remains ambiguous. Since TCRdb gives no J gene, matching the DNA to germline was used here to assign it. CDR1 GEAIGNYY and CDR2 EKD come from the germline V gene. Trimming took off 0 bases at V and 0 bases at J, with 13 bases between the two ends. The CDR3 is 16 amino acids. This CDR3 reads CACDTVGEAYTDKLIF. CDR3 nucleotides: TGTGCCTGTGACACCGTCGGAGAAGCGTACACCGATAAACTCATCTTT.

This clone was picked up a small number of times. A read error is likely here: a far larger clone is one base away. Other DNA sequences in this sample translate to the same CDR3. The V call is TRDV1, the J call TRDJ1; D is possibly TRDD3 (5 bases). Matching the DNA to germline supplied the J gene, which TCRdb does not give. CDR3 length: 15 amino acids. Germline lookup yields CDR1 TSWWSYY and CDR2 QGS. The CDR3 loop is CALGVLGYLWGQLIF. The DNA of the CDR3 is TGCGCTCTTGGGGTCTTGGGGTACCTGTGGGGACAACTCATCTTT.

Comments on this clone: This likely stems from a read error, as it lies one base from a far larger clone. Different DNA sequences within this sample yield the same CDR3. The chain joins TRDV3 to TRDJ1; a possible D gene is TRDD3 (5 bases). The germline V and J ends were trimmed by 2 bases and 12 bases, with 19 bases remaining between them. Germline assignment: CDR1 TVYSNPD and CDR2 GDNSRS (reference sequence). The CDR3 is 12 residues long. The CDR3 is CAFVAGPKRVIF. CDR3 nucleotides: TGTGCCTTTGTAGCTGGGCCGAAAAGGGTCATCTTT.

As to this clone: TCRdb's protein for this DNA is that of a much larger clone and differs from the translation at residue 8, likely a read error; the protein shown is the DNA translation. The CDR3 DNA is TGTGCCTGCGACACCGTCCCAACGGTGGGGGATACAGGGACCGATAAACTCATCTTT. This gives the protein CACDTVPTVGDTGTDKLIF. This chain uses TRDV2 with TRDJ1; 10 bases are shared with TRDD3. Germline V CDR1 and CDR2: GEAIGNYY, EKD. This CDR3 comprises 19 residues.

Concerning this clone: Translating this DNA gives a protein that differs at residue 10 from the TCRdb one, which belongs to a much larger clone; a read error is likely, and the protein shown is this translation. The chain couples TRDV2 to TRDJ1, with unresolved D. No J gene was available from TCRdb, and it was assigned here by a germline match of the DNA. V was trimmed by 0 bases and J by 1 base, leaving 14 bases between them. Germline V gene lookup returns CDR1 GEAIGNYY and CDR2 EKD. The CDR3 has 16 amino acids. The CDR3 sequence is CACDTVGDAFTDKLIF. The CDR3, as DNA: TGTGCCTGTGACACCGTCGGAGACGCGTTCACCGATAAACTCATCTTT.